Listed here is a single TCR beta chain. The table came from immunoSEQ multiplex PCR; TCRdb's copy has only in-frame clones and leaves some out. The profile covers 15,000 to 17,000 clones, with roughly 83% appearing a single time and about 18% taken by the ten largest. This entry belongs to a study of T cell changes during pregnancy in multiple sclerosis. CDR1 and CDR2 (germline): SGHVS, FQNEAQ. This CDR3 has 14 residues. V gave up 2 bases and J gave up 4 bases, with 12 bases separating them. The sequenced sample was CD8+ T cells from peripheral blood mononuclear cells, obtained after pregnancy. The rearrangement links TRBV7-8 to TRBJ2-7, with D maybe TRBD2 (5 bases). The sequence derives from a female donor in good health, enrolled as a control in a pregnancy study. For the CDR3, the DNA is TGTGCCAGCAGCTTATCGGGATACTCTTACGAGCAGTACTTC. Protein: CASSLSGYSYEQYF.